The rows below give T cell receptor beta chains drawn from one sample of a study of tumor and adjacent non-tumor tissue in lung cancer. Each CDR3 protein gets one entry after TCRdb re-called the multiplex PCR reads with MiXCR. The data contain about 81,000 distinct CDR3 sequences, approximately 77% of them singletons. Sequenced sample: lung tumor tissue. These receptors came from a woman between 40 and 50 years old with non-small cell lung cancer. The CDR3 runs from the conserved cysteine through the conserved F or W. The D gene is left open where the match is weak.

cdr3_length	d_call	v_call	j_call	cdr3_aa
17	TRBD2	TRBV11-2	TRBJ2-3	CASSFSLAGGSTDTQYF
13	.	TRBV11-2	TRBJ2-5	CPSSLLRWGTQYF
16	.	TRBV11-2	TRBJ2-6	CASSWTDPSGANVLTF
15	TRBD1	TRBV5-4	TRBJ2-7	CVSSLGGTGLYEQYF
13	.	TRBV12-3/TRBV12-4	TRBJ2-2	CASSKDLTGELFF
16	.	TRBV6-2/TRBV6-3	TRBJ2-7	CANSCPMTRDTYEQYF
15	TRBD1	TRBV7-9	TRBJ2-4	CASRDDRGPENIQDF
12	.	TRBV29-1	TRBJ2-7	CSDVSSNHEQYF
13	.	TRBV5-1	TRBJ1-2	CANSRGESYGYTF
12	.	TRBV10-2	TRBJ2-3	CASSVVKDTQYF
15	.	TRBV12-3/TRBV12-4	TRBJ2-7	CASSRIRSHSYEQYF
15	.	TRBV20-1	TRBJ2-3	CSARGIGGRGDTQYF
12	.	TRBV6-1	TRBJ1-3	CASGGRETAIYF
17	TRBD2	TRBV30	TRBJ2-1	CAWSLFMRTSGYDEQFF
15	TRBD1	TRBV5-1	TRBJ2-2	CASSTGQSNTGELFF
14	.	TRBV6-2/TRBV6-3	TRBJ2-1	CASSLGGADNEQFF
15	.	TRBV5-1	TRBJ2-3	CASILGPSGTDTQYF
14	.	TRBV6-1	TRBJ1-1	CVSSEGSWQYEAFF
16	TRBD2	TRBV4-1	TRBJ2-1	CASSLIGISGSEEQFF
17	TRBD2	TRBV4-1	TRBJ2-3	CASNQTGTSASTDTQYF
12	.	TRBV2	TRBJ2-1	CATSRDFSEQFF
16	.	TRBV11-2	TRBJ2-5	CASNLVGRSAQETQYF
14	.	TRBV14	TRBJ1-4	CASDLRTTNEKLFF
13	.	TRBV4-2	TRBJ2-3	CASIQYGTDTQYF
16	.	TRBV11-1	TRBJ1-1	CASSLMGGSANTEAFF
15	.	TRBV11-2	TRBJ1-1	CASSANAAMNTVTFF
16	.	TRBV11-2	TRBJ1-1	CASSLESGLADTKAFF
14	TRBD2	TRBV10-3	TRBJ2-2	CPIGRGVNTGELFF
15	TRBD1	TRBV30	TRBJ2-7	CAWSVGTGGQSEQYF
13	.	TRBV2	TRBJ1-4	CASKCATNEKLFF
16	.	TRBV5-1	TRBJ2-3	CASSLPLQGPTDTQYF
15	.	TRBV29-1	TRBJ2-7	CSVSGRSPAVYEQYF
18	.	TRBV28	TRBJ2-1	CVSSLFSYRGGSYNEQFF
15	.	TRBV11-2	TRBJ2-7	CASNLIHRAPYEQYF
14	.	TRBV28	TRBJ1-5	CANTLGGSNQPQHF
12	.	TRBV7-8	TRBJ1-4	CASSLDSEKLFF
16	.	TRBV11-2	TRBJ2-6	CTISWSNLSGANVLTF
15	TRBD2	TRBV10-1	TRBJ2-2	CASQTGGSNTGELFF
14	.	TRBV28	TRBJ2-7	CASSHQEVSYEQYF
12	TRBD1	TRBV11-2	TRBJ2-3	CASSPSGTGEYF
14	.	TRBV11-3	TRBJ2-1	CASSRGVAGDEQFF
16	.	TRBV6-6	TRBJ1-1	CVSSYSPHRTNTEAFF
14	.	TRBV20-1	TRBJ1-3	CSAIPGSLGNTIYF
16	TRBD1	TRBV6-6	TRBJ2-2	CASSLDRGHDTGELFF